This T cell receptor (beta chain) was identified during a study of T cell changes during pregnancy in multiple sclerosis. The assay was immunoSEQ multiplex PCR, and TCRdb's table has in-frame clones only and misses some. The profile covers 73,000 or so clones, with roughly 90% appearing a single time and more than 8% taken by the ten largest. The CDR3 covers 13 residues. J lost 7 bases, V lost 5 bases, and 7 bases had no gene match. CDR1 LNHDA and CDR2 SQIVND come from the germline V gene (reference sequence). This TCR derives from a female donor in good health, enrolled as a control in a pregnancy study. The sequencing here drew on peripheral blood, taken after pregnancy. This chain connects TRBV19 to TRBJ1-2; 7 bases agree with TRBD1. This chain's CDR3 is CASSLTGEIGYTF. CDR3 sequence (DNA): TGTGCCAGTAGTCTCACAGGGGAAATTGGCTACACCTTC.